One sample yielded the 32 T cell receptor beta chains listed below, sequenced in a study of spatial heterogeneity in lung cancer. The sample's time point: blood at routine non-recurrence follow-up after resection. Each CDR3 protein is one row after TCRdb ran MiXCR on the 5' RACE reads. The repertoire holds 35,000 to 50,000 distinct CDR3 sequences, 20% to 25% seen once, with less than 8.5% in the top ten. The sample in question was PBMCs, obtained at follow-up. The receptor source for this set is a female donor with early-stage non-small cell lung cancer.

This chain joins TRBV12-5 and TRBJ1-1; TRBD1 agrees at 8 bases. The CDR3 runs to 15 residues. Germline V gene sequence: CDR1 LGHNT, CDR2 FRNRAP. The trim removed 3 bases at V and 5 bases at J, leaving 8 bases unmatched. CDR3 in amino acids: CASGLVTGGMTEAFF. The CDR3 DNA is TGTGCTAGTGGTTTAGTAACAGGGGGAATGACTGAAGCTTTCTTT.

V is TRBV2 and J is TRBJ2-3; D is uncertain. This CDR3 is built from 16 residues. Germline CDR1 and CDR2: SNHLY and FYNNEI. Deletions cut 6 bases from V and 0 bases from J, with 16 bases between. The CDR3 nucleotides are TGTGCCAGCAGCGCACTTGGACCTCGGAGCACAGATACGCAGTATTTT. Amino acids: CASSALGPRSTDTQYF. The whole variable domain, remainder taken from reference TRBV2 and TRBJ2-3, is EPEVTQTPSHQVTQMGQEVILRCVPISNHLYFYWYRQILGQKVEFLVSFYNNEISEKSEIFDDQFSVERPDGSNFTLKIRSTKLEDSAMYFCASSALGPRSTDTQYFGPGTRLTVL.

The rearrangement uses TRBV28 and TRBJ2-2, with D perhaps TRBD2 (5 bases). The CDR3 length is 14 residues. Trimming cost V 8 bases and J 2 bases, with 12 bases left between them. CDR1 is MDHEN, CDR2 SYDVKM, per germline. In DNA form, the CDR3 reads TGTGCCAGCGAAACTAGTACTAACACCGGGGAGCTGTTTTTT. Translating gives CASETSTNTGELFF.

The chain combines TRBV7-2 with TRBJ2-7, with TRBD2 matching 9 bases. The CDR3 is 14 amino acids. Germline lookup yields CDR1 SGHTA and CDR2 FQGNSA. Germline trimming cut 7 bases from V and 4 bases from J; bases unmatched to any gene: 8. The CDR3: CASTPKLAGYEQYF. In nucleotides, the CDR3 is TGTGCCAGCACCCCGAAGCTAGCGGGATACGAGCAGTACTTC.

This clonotype came up many times. The chain employs TRBV6-1 and TRBJ2-2; D is possibly TRBD2 (6 bases). Between the trimmed V and J ends, which lost 2 bases and 4 bases, there was a span of 11 bases. Germline CDR1 and CDR2: MNHNS and SASEGT. This CDR3 is 15 amino acids long. The chain's CDR3 is CASSEMGLLTGELFF. The CDR3 DNA sequence: TGTGCCAGCAGTGAAATGGGACTGCTCACCGGGGAGCTGTTTTTT.

Ten or more counts support this clonotype. The chain combines TRBV20-1 with TRBJ2-1; D perhaps matches TRBD2 (5 bases). Deletions cut 3 bases from V and 6 bases from J, with 15 bases between. This CDR3 has 14 amino acids. Germline CDR1 DFQATT, CDR2 SNEGSKA (reference sequence). Here the CDR3 reads CSASGGRRANEQFF. DNA for the CDR3: TGCAGTGCTAGTGGTGGGAGAAGGGCCAATGAGCAGTTCTTC.

This sequence joins TRBV19 and TRBJ2-1; D gene uncertain. Germline CDR1 reads LNHDA; CDR2 reads SQIVND (reference sequence). CDR3 size: 11 residues. With 8 bases removed from V and 3 bases from J, the gap between germline ends came to 5 bases. DNA for the CDR3: TGTGCCAGTCGGGTCTACAATGAGCAGTTCTTC. Translating it yields CASRVYNEQFF.

A few counts support this clonotype. The rearrangement joins TRBV5-4 to TRBJ2-5; D remains unclear. Trimming cost V 4 bases and J 4 bases, with 11 bases left between them. The CDR3 spans 13 residues. The germline V gene has CDR1 SGHNT and CDR2 YYREEE (reference sequence). This chain's CDR3 is CASSLFVSETQYF. For the CDR3, the DNA is TGTGCCAGCAGCCTTTTTGTATCAGAGACCCAGTACTTC.

The chain uses TRBV5-1 and TRBJ2-5; D remains ambiguous. Germline V gene data show CDR1 as SGHRS and CDR2 as YFSETQ. This CDR3 has 11 residues. Trimming took 5 bases from V and 5 from J, leaving 7 bases between them. The CDR3 region has the DNA TGCGCCAGCAGGTTGTCCGAGACCCAGTACTTC. It specifies CASRLSETQYF.

This clonotype has only a few counts. This chain connects TRBV19 to TRBJ2-2; 9 positions match TRBD1. Trimming took 5 bases from V and 4 from J; bases not matched to a gene: 2. CDR1 and CDR2 from the germline V gene are LNHDA and SQIVND (reference sequence). The CDR3 contains 14 residues. The CDR3 is CASSRQGGTGELFF. CDR3 bases: TGTGCCAGTAGTCGACAGGGGGGCACCGGGGAGCTGTTTTTT. Filled out from reference TRBV19 and TRBJ2-2, the complete variable domain reads DGGITQSPKYLFRKEGQNVTLSCEQNLNHDAMYWYRQDPGQGLRLIYYSQIVNDFQKGDIAEGYSVSREKKESFPLTVTSAQKNPTAFYLCASSRQGGTGELFFGEGSRLTVL.

V and J are TRBV11-2 and TRBJ2-5; no clear D gene. The germline gives CDR1 SGHAT, CDR2 FQNNGV. V was clipped by 5 bases and J by 4 bases, with 20 bases between them. The CDR3 spans 16 residues. Written as DNA, the CDR3 is TGTGCCAGCAGCCGATCTCACGGAATGGTGGGAGAGACCCAGTACTTC. It codes for CASSRSHGMVGETQYF. Looking up the rest from reference TRBV11-2 and TRBJ2-5 gives the full variable domain: EAGVAQSPRYKIIEKRQSVAFWCNPISGHATLYWYQQILGQGPKLLIQFQNNGVVDDSQLPKDRFSAERLKGVDSTLKIQPAKLEDSAVYLCASSRSHGMVGETQYFGPGTRLLVL.

The V and J genes are TRBV3-1 and TRBJ1-5; 10 bases are a match to TRBD1. The trim removed 10 bases at V and 10 bases at J, leaving 7 bases unmatched. The CDR3 spans 12 residues. Germline loops: CDR1 LGHDT, CDR2 YNNKEL (reference sequence). The CDR3: CATPGQGPPQHF. The CDR3 DNA is TGTGCCACCCCGGGACAGGGGCCCCCCCAGCATTTT.

This rearrangement joins TRBV6-1 to TRBJ2-4; the D call may be TRBD1 or TRBD2 (6 bases each). CDR1 is MNHNS and CDR2 is SASEGT in the germline V gene. The CDR3 is 14 amino acids. Trimming took off 2 bases at V and 5 bases at J, with 10 bases between the two ends. The CDR3 loop is CASSETGAQNIQYF. The CDR3 coding sequence is TGTGCCAGCAGTGAAACGGGGGCTCAAAACATTCAGTACTTC.

The chain employs TRBV7-9 and TRBJ2-5; D unresolved. V was cut by 4 bases and J by 1 base, with 10 bases left in between. The germline CDR1 and CDR2 sequences are SEHNR and FQNEAQ (reference sequence). This CDR3 contains 14 residues. Here the CDR3 DNA reads TGTGCCAGCAGCTCCCCGAAGGCCCAAGAGACCCAGTACTTC. It specifies CASSSPKAQETQYF.

The table lists this clonotype with many counts. At one end, the junction sequence differs from germline, possibly due to a read error. The rearrangement uses TRBV12-3 or TRBV12-4 and TRBJ1-2, with D perhaps matching TRBD1 (6 bases). The CDR3 is 13 residues long. In nucleotides, the CDR3 is TGTGCCAGCAGCTTAGGGGGGCAGTCTGGCTACACCTTC. This sequence encodes CASSLGGQSGYTF.

The V call is TRBV5-1, the J call TRBJ2-2, with 8 nucleotides matching TRBD1. Germline V lookup: CDR1 SGHRS, CDR2 YFSETQ. The junction had 10 bases not matched to a gene; V was cut back by 2 bases and J by 4 bases. The CDR3 contains 17 residues. CDR3 loop: CASSFIRDRSFTGELFF. CDR3 bases: TGCGCCAGCAGCTTCATCAGGGACAGGAGTTTCACCGGGGAGCTGTTTTTT.

This clonotype was seen a few times. The chain employs TRBV5-5 and TRBJ2-3, with D perhaps matching TRBD1 (6 bases). The ends were cut back, 2 bases at V and 8 bases at J, with 15 bases in the middle. The CDR3 length is 14 residues. CDR1 and CDR2 (germline): SGHKS, YYEKEE (reference sequence). The CDR3 coding sequence is TGTGCCAGCAGCTTTTGGCAGGGACAAACTACGCAGTATTTT. Protein: CASSFWQGQTTQYF.

This clonotype was recorded many times. The chain carries TRBV29-1 and TRBJ2-1; possible D gene TRBD2, 6 bases. The germline gives CDR1 SQVTM, CDR2 ANQGSEA. The CDR3 has 13 residues. V gave up 7 bases and J gave up 1 base, with 11 bases separating them. This chain's CDR3 is CSAAGLSYNEQFF. CDR3 DNA: TGCAGCGCCGCGGGACTGTCCTACAATGAGCAGTTCTTC.

CDR3 sequence (DNA): TGTGCCAGTAGTCCAGGAGGGTATAGCAATCAGCCCCAGCATTTT. It codes for CASSPGGYSNQPQHF. The chain joins TRBV19 to TRBJ1-5; D uncertain. There are 15 residues in the CDR3. Trimming pared 5 bases from V and 0 bases from J, leaving 11 bases between. The germline V gene encodes CDR1 LNHDA and CDR2 SQIVND (reference sequence). Full variable domain (outside the CDR3, taken from reference TRBV19 and TRBJ1-5): DGGITQSPKYLFRKEGQNVTLSCEQNLNHDAMYWYRQDPGQGLRLIYYSQIVNDFQKGDIAEGYSVSREKKESFPLTVTSAQKNPTAFYLCASSPGGYSNQPQHFGDGTRLSIL.

The table lists this clonotype with many counts. The chain employs TRBV7-9 and TRBJ2-3, with D unresolved. Trimming took off 5 bases at V and 7 bases at J, with 16 bases between the two ends. The CDR3 has 14 amino acids. Germline CDR1 SEHNR, CDR2 FQNEAQ (reference sequence). The CDR3 nucleotides are TGTGCCAGCAGCCCTATTGAGGCCCTCAATACGCAGTATTTT. It encodes CASSPIEALNTQYF.

This clonotype was counted a few times. The CDR3 reads CASSWQANTGELFF. The DNA for the CDR3 is TGTGCCAGTAGTTGGCAAGCGAACACCGGGGAGCTGTTTTTT. The chain carries TRBV19 and TRBJ2-2; D gene ambiguous. CDR1 LNHDA and CDR2 SQIVND come from the germline V gene (reference sequence). The CDR3 is 14 residues long. The V end lost 5 bases, the J end lost 0 bases, and 7 bases lay between the germline ends. Variable domain in full (rest from reference TRBV19 and TRBJ2-2): DGGITQSPKYLFRKEGQNVTLSCEQNLNHDAMYWYRQDPGQGLRLIYYSQIVNDFQKGDIAEGYSVSREKKESFPLTVTSAQKNPTAFYLCASSWQANTGELFFGEGSRLTVL.

The table lists this clonotype with a few counts. This chain connects TRBV19 to TRBJ2-2; D might be TRBD1 (5 bases). CDR1 is LNHDA and CDR2 is SQIVND in the germline V gene (reference sequence). V shed 1 base and J shed 2 bases, with 14 bases lying between them. The CDR3 has 17 residues. As DNA, the CDR3 is TGTGCCAGTAGTATAGGGACACCCTTCAGAAACACCGGGGAGCTGTTTTTT. Protein sequence: CASSIGTPFRNTGELFF.

At least ten counts were recorded for this clonotype. The chain combines TRBV24-1 with TRBJ2-3; D gene unclear. This CDR3 contains 14 residues. Germline V gene lookup returns CDR1 KGHDR and CDR2 SFDVKD. Trimming pared 4 bases from V and 4 bases from J, leaving 11 bases between. This CDR3 reads CATSDPMVADTQYF. The DNA for the CDR3 is TGTGCCACCAGTGACCCTATGGTTGCAGATACGCAGTATTTT.

This chain joins TRBV6-1 and TRBJ2-5, with D perhaps matching TRBD2 (6 bases). Trimming took 4 bases from V and 4 from J, leaving 25 bases between them. The V gene's germline CDR1 is MNHNS and CDR2 SASEGT. This CDR3 contains 18 residues. The CDR3 nucleotides are TGTGCCAGCAGTGGGCCTCACGGGGGAGGCGGGTTCGGAGAGACCCAGTACTTC. It translates to CASSGPHGGGGFGETQYF.

This clonotype was counted many times. The chain employs TRBV5-1 and TRBJ2-5; D is perhaps TRBD1 or TRBD2 (5 bases each). V was clipped by 0 bases and J by 0 bases, with 6 bases between them. The CDR3 consists of 14 residues. Per germline, CDR1 SGHRS and CDR2 YFSETQ. CDR3 sequence: CASSLGGNQETQYF. The DNA of the CDR3 is TGCGCCAGCAGCTTGGGGGGGAACCAAGAGACCCAGTACTTC.

This chain links TRBV5-6 with TRBJ2-7; either TRBD1 or TRBD2 may fit D (5 bases each). Germline loops: CDR1 SGHDT, CDR2 YYEEEE. The CDR3 has 14 amino acids. Trimming stripped 4 bases from V and 0 bases from J, with 11 bases between. CDR3 in amino acids: CASSRDANSYEQYF. DNA for the CDR3: TGTGCCAGCAGCCGGGACGCCAACTCCTACGAGCAGTACTTC.

In its sample, this clonotype was seen a few times. The chain employs TRBV2 and TRBJ1-4; 7 bases are shared with TRBD1. After removal of 8 bases from V and 5 bases from J, the junction contained 8 bases not matched to a gene. Looked up from germline, CDR1 is SNHLY and CDR2 is FYNNEI. This CDR3 is built from 14 residues. The CDR3 coding sequence is TGTGCCAGCGGTCCGGGACAGCCGAATGAAAAACTGTTTTTT. Translation: CASGPGQPNEKLFF.

This clonotype was counted a few times. V and J are TRBV20-1 and TRBJ2-7; tentatively, D is TRBD2 (5 bases). Germline V gives CDR1 DFQATT, CDR2 SNEGSKA (reference sequence). This CDR3 has 14 amino acids. V gave up 0 bases and J gave up 2 bases, with 11 bases separating them. DNA for the CDR3: TGCAGTGCTAGAGATCCCGCCGGGACCTACGAGCAGTACTTC. Translating gives CSARDPAGTYEQYF.

The rearrangement joins TRBV18 to TRBJ1-1; perhaps TRBD1 as D (6 bases). The CDR3 runs to 14 residues. Germline CDR1 is KGHSH and CDR2 is LQKENI. The V end lost 10 bases, the J end lost 3 bases, and 18 bases lay between the germline ends. In DNA, the CDR3 is TGTGCCACCGGGTCTCAGGGGCCGGACACTGAAGCTTTCTTT. It codes for CATGSQGPDTEAFF.

This clonotype has just a few counts. The CDR3 bases are TGTGCCAGCCGTCGGGGGGGATCCCACAATGAGCAGTTCTTC. The encoded protein is CASRRGGSHNEQFF. V usage is TRBV7-2 and J usage is TRBJ2-1; 8 bases line up with TRBD2. The CDR3 runs to 14 residues. Germline V gene lookup returns CDR1 SGHTA and CDR2 FQGNSA. V was clipped by 8 bases and J by 5 bases; unmatched bases: 8.

This clonotype was counted many times. This chain uses TRBV7-9 with TRBJ1-1, with a possible D match to TRBD1 (5 bases). Per germline, CDR1 SEHNR and CDR2 FQNEAQ (reference sequence). Trimming cost V 1 base and J 5 bases, with 11 bases left between them. There are 14 residues in the CDR3. As DNA, the CDR3 is TGTGCCAGCAGCTTAGTCGGTGGGGGGACTGAAGCTTTCTTT. It is translated as CASSLVGGGTEAFF.

The rearrangement uses TRBV7-9 and TRBJ2-1; D remains ambiguous. CDR3 length: 16 amino acids. In germline, CDR1 is SEHNR, CDR2 FQNEAQ (reference sequence). V gave up 5 bases and J gave up 8 bases, with 22 bases separating them. Written as DNA, the CDR3 is TGTGCCAGCAGCGAAGACCTGAGGTGGTATAGAGATGAGCAGTTCTTC. Translation: CASSEDLRWYRDEQFF.